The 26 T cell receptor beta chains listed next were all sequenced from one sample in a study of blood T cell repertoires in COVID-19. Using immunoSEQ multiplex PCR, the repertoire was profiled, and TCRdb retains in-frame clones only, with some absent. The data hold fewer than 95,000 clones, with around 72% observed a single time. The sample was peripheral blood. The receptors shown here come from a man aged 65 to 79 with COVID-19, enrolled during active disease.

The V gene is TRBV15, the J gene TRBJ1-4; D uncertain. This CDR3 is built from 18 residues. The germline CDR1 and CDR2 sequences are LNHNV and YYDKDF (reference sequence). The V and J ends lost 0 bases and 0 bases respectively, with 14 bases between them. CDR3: CATSRDLQSFSTNEKLFF. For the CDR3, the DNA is TGTGCCACCAGCAGAGATCTACAGTCTTTTTCAACTAATGAAAAACTGTTTTTT.

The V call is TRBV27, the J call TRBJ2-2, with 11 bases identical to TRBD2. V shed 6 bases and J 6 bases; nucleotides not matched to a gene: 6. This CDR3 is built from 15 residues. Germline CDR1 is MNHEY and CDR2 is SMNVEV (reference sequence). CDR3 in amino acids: CASRPTSGIPGELFF. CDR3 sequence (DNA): TGTGCCAGCAGACCGACTAGCGGGATCCCCGGGGAGCTGTTTTTT.

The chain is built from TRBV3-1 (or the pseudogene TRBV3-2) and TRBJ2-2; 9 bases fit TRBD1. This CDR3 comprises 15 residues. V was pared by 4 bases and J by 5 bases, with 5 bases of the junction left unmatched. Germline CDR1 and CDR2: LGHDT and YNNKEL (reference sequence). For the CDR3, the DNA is TGTGCCAGCAGCCCCGGGACAGGGTGGACCGGGGAGCTGTTTTTT. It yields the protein CASSPGTGWTGELFF.

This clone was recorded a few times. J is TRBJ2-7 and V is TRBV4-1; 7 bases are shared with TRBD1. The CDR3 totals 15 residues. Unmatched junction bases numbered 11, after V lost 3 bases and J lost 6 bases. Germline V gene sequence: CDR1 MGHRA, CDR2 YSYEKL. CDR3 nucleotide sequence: TGCGCCAGCAGCCAGACAGGGACATCCTTGGGCGAGCAGTACTTC. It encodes CASSQTGTSLGEQYF.

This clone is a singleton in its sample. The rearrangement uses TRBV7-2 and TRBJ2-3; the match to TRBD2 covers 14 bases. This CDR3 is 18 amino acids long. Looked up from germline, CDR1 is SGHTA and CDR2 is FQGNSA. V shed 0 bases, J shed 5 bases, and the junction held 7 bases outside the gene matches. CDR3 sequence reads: CASSLAGLAGDRGDTQYF. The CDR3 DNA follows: TGTGCCAGCAGCTTAGCGGGACTAGCGGGAGACCGGGGAGATACGCAGTATTTT. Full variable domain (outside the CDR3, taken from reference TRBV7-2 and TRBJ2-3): GAGVSQSPSNKVTEKGKDVELRCDPISGHTALYWYRQSLGQGLEFLIYFQGNSAPDKSGLPSDRFSAERTGGSVSTLTIQRTQQEDSAVYLCASSLAGLAGDRGDTQYFGPGTRLTVL.

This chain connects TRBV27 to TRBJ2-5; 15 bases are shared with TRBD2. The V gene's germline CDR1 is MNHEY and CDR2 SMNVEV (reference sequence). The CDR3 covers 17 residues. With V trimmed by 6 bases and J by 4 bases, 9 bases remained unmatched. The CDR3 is CASRPGTSGRRSETQYF. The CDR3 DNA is TGTGCCAGCAGGCCGGGGACTAGCGGGAGGAGGTCAGAGACCCAGTACTTC.

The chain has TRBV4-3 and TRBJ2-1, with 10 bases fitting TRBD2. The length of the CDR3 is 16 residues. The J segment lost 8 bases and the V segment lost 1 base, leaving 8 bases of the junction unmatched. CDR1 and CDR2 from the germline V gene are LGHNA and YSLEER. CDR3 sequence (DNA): TGCGCCAGCAGCCAAGGGCCTAGCGGGAGAGGGGATGAGCAGTTCTTC. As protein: CASSQGPSGRGDEQFF.

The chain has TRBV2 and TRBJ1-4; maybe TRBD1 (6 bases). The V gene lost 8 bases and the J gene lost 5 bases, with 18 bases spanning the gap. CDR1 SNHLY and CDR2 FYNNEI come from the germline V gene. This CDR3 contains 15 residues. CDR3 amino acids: CASSISGGTNEKLFF. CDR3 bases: TGTGCCAGCTCAATCTCGGGGGGCACCAATGAAAAACTGTTTTTT.

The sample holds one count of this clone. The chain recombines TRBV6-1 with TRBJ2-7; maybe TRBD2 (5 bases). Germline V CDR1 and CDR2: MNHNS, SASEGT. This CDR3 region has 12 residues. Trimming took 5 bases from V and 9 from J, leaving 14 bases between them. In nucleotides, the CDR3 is TGTGCCAGCAGTCACAGATCCGAGGGGCAGTACTTC. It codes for CASSHRSEGQYF.

The CDR3 DNA is TGTGCCAGCAGCAAACAGGGGGATCAGCCCCAGCATTTT. Translated: CASSKQGDQPQHF. This chain links TRBV7-2 with TRBJ1-5; TRBD1 aligns across 8 bases. J lost 5 bases, V lost 5 bases, and 2 bases had no gene match. CDR1 and CDR2 (germline): SGHTA, FQGNSA. CDR3 length: 13 amino acids.

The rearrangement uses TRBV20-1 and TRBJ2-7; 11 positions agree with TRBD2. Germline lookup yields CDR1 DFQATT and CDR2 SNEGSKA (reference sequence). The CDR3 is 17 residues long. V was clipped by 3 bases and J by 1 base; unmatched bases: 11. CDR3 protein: CSASPPGASGRSYEQYF. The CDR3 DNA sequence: TGCAGTGCTAGTCCCCCAGGGGCTAGCGGGAGGTCCTACGAGCAGTACTTC.

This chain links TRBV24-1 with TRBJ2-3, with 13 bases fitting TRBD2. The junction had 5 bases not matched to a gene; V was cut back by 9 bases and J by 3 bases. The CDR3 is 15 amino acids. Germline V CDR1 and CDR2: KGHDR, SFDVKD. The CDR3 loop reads CATRSTSGRTDTQYF. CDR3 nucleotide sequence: TGTGCCACCCGGTCGACTAGCGGGAGGACAGATACGCAGTATTTT.

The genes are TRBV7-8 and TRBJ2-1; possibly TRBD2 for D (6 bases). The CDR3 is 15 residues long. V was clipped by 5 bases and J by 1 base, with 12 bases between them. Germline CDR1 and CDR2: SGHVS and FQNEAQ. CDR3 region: CASSIRRGSYNEQFF. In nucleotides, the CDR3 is TGTGCCAGCAGCATAAGGAGGGGTTCCTACAATGAGCAGTTCTTC. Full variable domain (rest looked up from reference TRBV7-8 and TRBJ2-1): GAGVSQSPRYKVAKRGQDVALRCDPISGHVSLFWYQQALGQGPEFLTYFQNEAQLDKSGLPSDRFFAERPEGSVSTLKIQRTQQEDSAVYLCASSIRRGSYNEQFFGPGTRLTVL.

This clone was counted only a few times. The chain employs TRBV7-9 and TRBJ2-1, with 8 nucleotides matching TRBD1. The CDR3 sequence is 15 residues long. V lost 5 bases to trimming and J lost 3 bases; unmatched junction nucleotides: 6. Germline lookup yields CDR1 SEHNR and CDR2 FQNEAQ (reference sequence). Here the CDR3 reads CASSPTTGGYNEQFF. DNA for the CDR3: TGTGCCAGCAGCCCCACAACAGGGGGCTACAATGAGCAGTTCTTC. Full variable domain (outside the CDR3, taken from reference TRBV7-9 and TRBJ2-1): DTGVSQNPRHKITKRGQNVTFRCDPISEHNRLYWYRQTLGQGPEFLTYFQNEAQLEKSRLLSDRFSAERPKGSFSTLEIQRTEQGDSAMYLCASSPTTGGYNEQFFGPGTRLTVL.

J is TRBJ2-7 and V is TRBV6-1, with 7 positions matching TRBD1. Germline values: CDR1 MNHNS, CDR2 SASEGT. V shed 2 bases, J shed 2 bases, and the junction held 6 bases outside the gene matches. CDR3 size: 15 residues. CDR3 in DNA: TGTGCCAGCAGTGAAAGACAGGGTGCAACCTACGAGCAGTACTTC. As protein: CASSERQGATYEQYF.

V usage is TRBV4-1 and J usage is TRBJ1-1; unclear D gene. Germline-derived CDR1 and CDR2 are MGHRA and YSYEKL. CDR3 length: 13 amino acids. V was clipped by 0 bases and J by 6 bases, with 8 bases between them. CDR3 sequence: CASSQDTGPEAFF. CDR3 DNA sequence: TGCGCCAGCAGCCAAGATACGGGTCCTGAAGCTTTCTTT.

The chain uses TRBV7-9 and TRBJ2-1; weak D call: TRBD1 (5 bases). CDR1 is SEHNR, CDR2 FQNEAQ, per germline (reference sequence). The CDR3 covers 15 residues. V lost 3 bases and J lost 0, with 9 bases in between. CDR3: CASSFTGSSYNEQFF. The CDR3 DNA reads TGTGCCAGCAGCTTTACAGGTAGCTCCTACAATGAGCAGTTCTTC. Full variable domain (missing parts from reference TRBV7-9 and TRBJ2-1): DTGVSQNPRHKITKRGQNVTFRCDPISEHNRLYWYRQTLGQGPEFLTYFQNEAQLEKSRLLSDRFSAERPKGSFSTLEIQRTEQGDSAMYLCASSFTGSSYNEQFFGPGTRLTVL.

This CDR3 reads CASSIARTGSYEQYF. For the CDR3, the DNA is TGTGCCAGTAGTATAGCTCGGACAGGGTCCTACGAGCAGTACTTC. The chain uses TRBV19 and TRBJ2-7, with 8 bases lining up with TRBD1. The junction had 3 bases not matched to a gene; V was cut back by 1 base and J by 1 base. The length of the CDR3 is 15 residues. From germline, CDR1 is LNHDA and CDR2 SQIVND (reference sequence).

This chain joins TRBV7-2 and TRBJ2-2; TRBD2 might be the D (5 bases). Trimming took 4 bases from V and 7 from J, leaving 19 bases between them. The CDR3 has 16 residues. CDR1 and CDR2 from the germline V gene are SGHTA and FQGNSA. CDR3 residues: CASSSTVLDYDGELFF. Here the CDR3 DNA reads TGTGCCAGCAGCTCTACCGTCCTAGACTATGACGGGGAGCTGTTTTTT.

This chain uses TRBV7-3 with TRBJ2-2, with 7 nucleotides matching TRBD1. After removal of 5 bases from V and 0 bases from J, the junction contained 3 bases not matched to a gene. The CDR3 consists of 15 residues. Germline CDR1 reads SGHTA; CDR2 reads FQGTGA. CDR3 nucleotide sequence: TGTGCCAGCAGCCCCCAGGGGGCGAACACCGGGGAGCTGTTTTTT. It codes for CASSPQGANTGELFF. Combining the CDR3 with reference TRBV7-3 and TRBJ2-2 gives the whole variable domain GAGVSQTPSNKVTEKGKYVELRCDPISGHTALYWYRQSLGQGPEFLIYFQGTGAADDSGLPNDRFFAVRPEGSVSTLKIQRTERGDSAVYLCASSPQGANTGELFFGEGSRLTVL.

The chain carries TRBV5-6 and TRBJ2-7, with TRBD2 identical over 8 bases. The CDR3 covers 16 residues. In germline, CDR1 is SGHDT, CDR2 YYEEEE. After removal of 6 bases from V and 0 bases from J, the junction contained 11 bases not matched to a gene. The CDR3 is CASTLGLAGSSYEQYF. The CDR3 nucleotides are TGTGCCAGCACCCTGGGGCTAGCGGGCAGCTCCTACGAGCAGTACTTC. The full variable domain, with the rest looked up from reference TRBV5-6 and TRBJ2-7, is DAGVTQSPTHLIKTRGQQVTLRCSPKSGHDTVSWYQQALGQGPQFIFQYYEEEERQRGNFPDRFSGHQFPNYSSELNVNALLLGDSALYLCASTLGLAGSSYEQYFGPGTRLTVT.

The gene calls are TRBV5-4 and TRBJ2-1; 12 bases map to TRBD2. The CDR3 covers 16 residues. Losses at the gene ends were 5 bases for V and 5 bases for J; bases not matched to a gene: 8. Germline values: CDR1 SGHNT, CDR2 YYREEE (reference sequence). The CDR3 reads CASRSGTSGLNNEQFF. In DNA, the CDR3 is TGTGCCAGCAGATCGGGGACTAGCGGGCTTAACAATGAGCAGTTCTTC.

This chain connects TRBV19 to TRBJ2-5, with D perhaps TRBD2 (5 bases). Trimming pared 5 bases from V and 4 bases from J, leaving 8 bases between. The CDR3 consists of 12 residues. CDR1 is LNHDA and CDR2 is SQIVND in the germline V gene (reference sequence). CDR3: CASSEGRETQYF. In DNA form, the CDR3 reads TGTGCCAGTAGTGAGGGAAGAGAGACCCAGTACTTC.

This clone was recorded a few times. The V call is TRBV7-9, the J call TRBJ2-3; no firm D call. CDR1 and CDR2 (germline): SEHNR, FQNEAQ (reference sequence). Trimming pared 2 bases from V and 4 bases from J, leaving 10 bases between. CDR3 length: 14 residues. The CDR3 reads CASSLTQSADTQYF. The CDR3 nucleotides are TGTGCCAGCAGCTTAACCCAGAGCGCAGATACGCAGTATTTT.

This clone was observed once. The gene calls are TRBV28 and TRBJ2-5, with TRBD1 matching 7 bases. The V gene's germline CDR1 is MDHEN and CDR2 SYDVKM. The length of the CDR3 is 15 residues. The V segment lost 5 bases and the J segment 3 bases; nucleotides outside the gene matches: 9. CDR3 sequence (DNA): TGTGCCAGCAGTACCCGGACAGGCCCCAAAGAGACCCAGTACTTC. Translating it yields CASSTRTGPKETQYF.

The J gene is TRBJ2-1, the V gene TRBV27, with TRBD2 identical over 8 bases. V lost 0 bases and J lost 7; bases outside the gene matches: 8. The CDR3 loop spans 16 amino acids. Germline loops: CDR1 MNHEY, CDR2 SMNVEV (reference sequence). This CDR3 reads CASSLSSGDSLNEQFF. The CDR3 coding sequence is TGTGCCAGCAGTTTATCTAGCGGGGACTCCCTGAATGAGCAGTTCTTC.